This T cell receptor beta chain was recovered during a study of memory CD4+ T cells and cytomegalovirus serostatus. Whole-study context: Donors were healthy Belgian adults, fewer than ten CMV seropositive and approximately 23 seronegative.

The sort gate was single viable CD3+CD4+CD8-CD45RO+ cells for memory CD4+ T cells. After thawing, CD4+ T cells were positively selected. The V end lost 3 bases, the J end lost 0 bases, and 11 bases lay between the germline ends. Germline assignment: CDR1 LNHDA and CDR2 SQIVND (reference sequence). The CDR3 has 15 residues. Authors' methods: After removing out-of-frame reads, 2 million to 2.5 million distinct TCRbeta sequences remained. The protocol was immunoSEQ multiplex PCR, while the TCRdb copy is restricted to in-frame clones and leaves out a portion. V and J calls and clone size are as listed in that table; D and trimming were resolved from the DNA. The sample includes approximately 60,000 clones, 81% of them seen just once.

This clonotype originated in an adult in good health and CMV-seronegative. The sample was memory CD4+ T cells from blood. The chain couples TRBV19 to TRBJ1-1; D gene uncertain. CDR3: CASSMTGSVNTEAFF. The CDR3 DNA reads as TGTGCCAGTAGTATGACGGGGAGTGTGAACACTGAAGCTTTCTTT. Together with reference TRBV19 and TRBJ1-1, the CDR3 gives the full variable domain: DGGITQSPKYLFRKEGQNVTLSCEQNLNHDAMYWYRQDPGQGLRLIYYSQIVNDFQKGDIAEGYSVSREKKESFPLTVTSAQKNPTAFYLCASSMTGSVNTEAFFGQGTRLTVV.